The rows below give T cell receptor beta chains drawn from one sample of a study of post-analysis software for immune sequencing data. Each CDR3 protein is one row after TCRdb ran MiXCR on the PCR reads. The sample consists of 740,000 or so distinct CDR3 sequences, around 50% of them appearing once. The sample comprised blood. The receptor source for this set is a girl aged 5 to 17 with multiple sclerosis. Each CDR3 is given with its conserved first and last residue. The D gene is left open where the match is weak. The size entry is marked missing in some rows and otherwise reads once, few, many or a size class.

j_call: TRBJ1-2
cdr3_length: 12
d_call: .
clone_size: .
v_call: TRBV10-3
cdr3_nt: TGTGCCATCAGTGAGGGTTACTATGGCTACACCTTC
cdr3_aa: CAISEGYYGYTF

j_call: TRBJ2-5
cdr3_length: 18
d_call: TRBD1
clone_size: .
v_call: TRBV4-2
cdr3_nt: TGTGCCAGCAGCCAAGATGGGGGACAGGCTTGGTACCAAGAGACCCAGTACTTC
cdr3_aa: CASSQDGGQAWYQETQYF

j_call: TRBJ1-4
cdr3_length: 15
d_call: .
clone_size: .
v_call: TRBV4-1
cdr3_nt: TGCGCCAGCAGCCAAGAGGGTGCGGCTAATGAAAAACTGTTTTTT
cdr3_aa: CASSQEGAANEKLFF

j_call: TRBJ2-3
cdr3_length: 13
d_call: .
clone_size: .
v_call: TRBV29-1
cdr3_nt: TGCAGCGTTCCCTCCGATACTTTGGTATGGCAGTATTTT
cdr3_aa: CSVPSDTLVWQYF

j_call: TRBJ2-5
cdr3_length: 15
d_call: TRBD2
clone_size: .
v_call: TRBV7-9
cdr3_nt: TGTGCCAGCAGCCCGGGCAGCGGGGTCCAAGAGACCCAGTACTTC
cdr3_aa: CASSPGSGVQETQYF

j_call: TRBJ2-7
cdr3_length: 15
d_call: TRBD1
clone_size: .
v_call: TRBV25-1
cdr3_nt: TGTGCCAGACCACACCGGACAGGTCAAATGGTTGGGCAGTACTTC
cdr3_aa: CARPHRTGQMVGQYF

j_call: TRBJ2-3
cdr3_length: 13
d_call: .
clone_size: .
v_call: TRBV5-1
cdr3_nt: TGCGCCAGCAGCGACGACTACACAGATACGCAGTATTTT
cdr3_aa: CASSDDYTDTQYF

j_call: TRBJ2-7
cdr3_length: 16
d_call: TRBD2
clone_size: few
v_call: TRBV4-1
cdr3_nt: TGCGCCAGCAGCCAGCCGACTAGCGGGGACTGGTACGAGCAGTACTTC
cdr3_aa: CASSQPTSGDWYEQYF

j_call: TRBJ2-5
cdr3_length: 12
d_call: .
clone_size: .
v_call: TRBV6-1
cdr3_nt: TGTGCCAGCAGGGTACCTCAAGAGACCCAGTACTTC
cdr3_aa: CASRVPQETQYF

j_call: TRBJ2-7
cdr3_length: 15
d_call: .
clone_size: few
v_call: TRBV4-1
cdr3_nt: TGCGCCAGCAGCCAAAGGGGGGCCCTTTCCTACGAGCAGTACTTC
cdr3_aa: CASSQRGALSYEQYF

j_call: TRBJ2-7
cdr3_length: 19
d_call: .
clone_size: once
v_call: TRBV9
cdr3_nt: TGTGCCAGCAGCGTGGGTAGCCTCAGCGGGTTCTCTTCCTCCTACGAGCAGTACTTC
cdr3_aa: CASSVGSLSGFSSSYEQYF

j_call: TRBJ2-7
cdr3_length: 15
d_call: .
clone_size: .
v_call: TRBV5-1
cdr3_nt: TGCGCCAGCAGTCCCGGGGAGCGAGTTCGCTACGAGCAGTACTTC
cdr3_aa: CASSPGERVRYEQYF

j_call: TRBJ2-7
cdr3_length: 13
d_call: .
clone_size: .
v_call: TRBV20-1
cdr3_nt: TGCAGTGCACACAGGGCGGGGACCTACGAGCAGTACTTC
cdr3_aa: CSAHRAGTYEQYF

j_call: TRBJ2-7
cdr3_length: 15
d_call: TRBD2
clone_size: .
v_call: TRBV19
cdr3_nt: TGTGCCAGTAGTATCGCACTAGCGGGAGTCTACGAGCAGTACTTC
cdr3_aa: CASSIALAGVYEQYF

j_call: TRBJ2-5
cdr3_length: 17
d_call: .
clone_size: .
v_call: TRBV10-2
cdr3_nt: TGCGCCAGCAGTGAGTGGGGGGAGGTGGATATGGAAGAGACCCAGTACTTC
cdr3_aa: CASSEWGEVDMEETQYF

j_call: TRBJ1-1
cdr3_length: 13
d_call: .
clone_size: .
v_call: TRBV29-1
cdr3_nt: TGCGGCGTCCGTCGGGAGGCTAACACTGAAGCTTTCTTT
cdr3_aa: CGVRREANTEAFF

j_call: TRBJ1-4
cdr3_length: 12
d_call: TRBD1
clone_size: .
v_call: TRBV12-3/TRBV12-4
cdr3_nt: TGTGCCAGCAGGCACAGGGGGGGAAAACTGTTTTTT
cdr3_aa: CASRHRGGKLFF

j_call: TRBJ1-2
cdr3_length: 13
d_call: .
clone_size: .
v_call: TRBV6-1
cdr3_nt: TGTGCCAGCAGTGTTCCCCCAAACTATGGCTACACCTTC
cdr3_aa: CASSVPPNYGYTF

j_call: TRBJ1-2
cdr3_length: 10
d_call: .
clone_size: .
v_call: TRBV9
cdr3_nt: TGTGCCAGCGCGGGGCATGGCTACACCTTC
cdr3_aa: CASAGHGYTF

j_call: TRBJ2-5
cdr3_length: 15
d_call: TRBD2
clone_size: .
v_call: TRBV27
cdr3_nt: TGTGCCAGCAGTTCACTAGCGGGGGGGCTCGATGAGCAGTACTTC
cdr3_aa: CASSSLAGGLDEQYF

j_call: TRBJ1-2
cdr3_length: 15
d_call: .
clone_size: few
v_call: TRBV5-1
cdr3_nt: TGCGCCAGCAGCCTACAACAGGGAACTATCTATGGCTACACCTTC
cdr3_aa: CASSLQQGTIYGYTF

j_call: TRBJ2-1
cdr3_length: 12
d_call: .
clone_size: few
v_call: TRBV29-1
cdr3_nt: TGCAGCGTAGAGGACAGAATAAATGAGCAGTTCTTC
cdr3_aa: CSVEDRINEQFF

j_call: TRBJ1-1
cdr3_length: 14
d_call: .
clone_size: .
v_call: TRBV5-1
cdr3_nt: TGCGCCAGCAGCTTCCAACAGGCAAACACTGAAGCTTTCTTT
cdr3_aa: CASSFQQANTEAFF

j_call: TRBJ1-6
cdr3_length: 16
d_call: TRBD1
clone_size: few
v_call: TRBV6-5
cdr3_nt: TGTGCCAGCAGCCTCAAAGGGACAGCCGATAATTCACCCCTCCACTTT
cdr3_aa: CASSLKGTADNSPLHF

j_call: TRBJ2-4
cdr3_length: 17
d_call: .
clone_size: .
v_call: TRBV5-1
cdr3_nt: TGCGCCAGCAGCGGACCCCAGGAGGATTTAGCCAAAAACATTCAGTACTTC
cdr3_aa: CASSGPQEDLAKNIQYF